The clone carrying this T cell receptor (beta chain) was counted between two and nine times. The antigen remains undetermined. These data are taken from a study of T cell repertoires in cytomegalovirus infection. Study as a whole: Both recently identified HLA-C-restricted and well-studied HLA-B-restricted CMV epitopes were used in the study.

V gave up 5 bases and J gave up 0 bases, with 7 bases separating them. Germline values: CDR1 MNHEY, CDR2 SMNVEV (reference sequence). The CDR3 runs to 14 residues. From the reads, TCRdb called clonotypes with MiXCR, one entry per CDR3 protein. The sample holds 230,000 or so distinct CDR3 sequences, approximately 40% seen once. This chain uses TRBV27 with TRBJ2-2; D is undetermined. The sequence was obtained from a human donor in good health (CMV status not recorded). Some clones in this sample may be carry-over from other donors' samples. The sample in question was CD8+ T cells from cultured PBMCs, obtained from culture after CMV antigen stimulation. The CDR3 nucleotides are TGTGCCAGCAGTCGCTGGCCGAACACCGGGGAGCTGTTTTTT. Amino acids: CASSRWPNTGELFF.